Shown below are 24 T cell receptor beta chains from a single sample sequenced in a study of blood T cell repertoires in COVID-19. Repertoires were generated with immunoSEQ multiplex PCR, while TCRdb's copy carries only in-frame clones and drops some. The sample includes fewer than 30,000 clones, roughly 80% of them seen just once. Sequenced sample: peripheral blood. The receptors were gathered from a woman aged 55-70 years with acute or convalescent COVID-19.

The chain couples TRBV2 to TRBJ2-7, with D unclear. Germline CDR1 reads SNHLY; CDR2 reads FYNNEI. This CDR3 contains 11 residues. V shed 3 bases and J shed 9 bases, with 9 bases lying between them. This chain's CDR3 is CASSDSPLQYF. CDR3 DNA sequence: TGTGCCAGCAGTGATAGTCCTCTGCAGTACTTC.

This clone has just a few counts. This sequence joins TRBV4-1 and TRBJ2-7; TRBD1 matches at 12 bases. Germline-derived CDR1 and CDR2 are MGHRA and YSYEKL. The CDR3 is 14 residues long. V lost 3 bases, J lost 4 bases, and 1 base stayed unmatched. The CDR3 is CASSQGQGAYEQYF. The CDR3 coding sequence is TGCGCCAGCAGCCAGGGACAGGGGGCGTACGAGCAGTACTTC.

The V gene is TRBV5-1, the J gene TRBJ2-5, with 7 bases matching TRBD1. CDR1 and CDR2 (germline): SGHRS, YFSETQ. V was clipped by 2 bases and J by 5 bases; unmatched bases: 3. This CDR3 has 13 amino acids. The CDR3 DNA reads TGCGCCAGCAGCTTAGGGGGCGGGGAGACCCAGTACTTC. Amino acid sequence: CASSLGGGETQYF.

V gene TRBV5-1 combines with J gene TRBJ2-2; D is perhaps TRBD1 (6 bases). V was pared by 4 bases and J by 0 bases, with 13 bases between. Per the germline V gene, CDR1 is SGHRS and CDR2 is YFSETQ. The CDR3 loop spans 16 amino acids. The CDR3 reads CASSTSGAANTGELFF. For the CDR3, the DNA is TGCGCCAGCAGCACCTCAGGGGCGGCGAACACCGGGGAGCTGTTTTTT.

V gene TRBV7-6 combines with J gene TRBJ1-1; no definite D call. Germline loops: CDR1 SGHVS, CDR2 FNYEAQ. V lost 2 bases and J lost 8, with 18 bases in between. This CDR3 region has 15 residues. CDR3 DNA sequence: TGTGCCAGCAGCTTACTGGACGGCGGACTATACGAAGCTTTCTTT. The encoded protein is CASSLLDGGLYEAFF.

The rearrangement uses TRBV6-1 and TRBJ1-1; 8 bases match TRBD1. V was pared by 3 bases and J by 0 bases, with 6 bases of the junction left unmatched. Germline V lookup: CDR1 MNHNS, CDR2 SASEGT. The CDR3 loop spans 16 amino acids. CDR3 region: CASSDPRTGLNTEAFF. Here the CDR3 DNA reads TGTGCCAGCAGTGACCCCCGGACAGGGCTGAACACTGAAGCTTTCTTT.

A single count supports this clone. This chain uses TRBV27 with TRBJ1-1; D is undetermined. The CDR3 covers 14 residues. CDR1 is MNHEY, CDR2 SMNVEV, per germline (reference sequence). Trimming removed 6 bases from V and 5 bases from J, with 16 bases in between. The CDR3 spells CASSLIAGRTEAFF. As DNA, the CDR3 is TGTGCCAGCAGCCTCATCGCGGGTCGTACTGAAGCTTTCTTT.

This chain links TRBV2 with TRBJ1-2; maybe TRBD1 (6 bases). The germline gives CDR1 SNHLY, CDR2 FYNNEI. The CDR3 covers 17 residues. With 6 bases removed from V and 4 bases from J, the gap between germline ends came to 24 bases. The CDR3 DNA sequence: TGTGCCAGCAGCCCCCCTTGGGGGCAGCCACAGGGCTATGGCTACACCTTC. This translates into CASSPPWGQPQGYGYTF.

The genes are TRBV3-1 (or the pseudogene TRBV3-2) and TRBJ2-7; possibly TRBD2 for D (5 bases). V was shortened by 5 bases and J by 3 bases, with 11 bases between the two germline ends. The CDR3 has 13 amino acids. Germline lookup yields CDR1 LGHDT and CDR2 YNNKEL (reference sequence). The CDR3 region is CASSKGLIYEQYF. CDR3 coding DNA: TGTGCCAGCAGCAAAGGACTGATCTACGAGCAGTACTTC.

The rearrangement uses TRBV5-6 and TRBJ2-5; the D is unclear. The ends were cut back, 6 bases at V and 2 bases at J, with 14 bases in the middle. This CDR3 comprises 14 residues. The germline gives CDR1 SGHDT, CDR2 YYEEEE. CDR3 sequence (DNA): TGTGCCAGCACGCTTGGGCAGCTTCAAGAGACCCAGTACTTC. Residues: CASTLGQLQETQYF.

The V gene is TRBV13, the J gene TRBJ2-5, with 11 bases matching TRBD2. CDR1 PRHDT and CDR2 FYEKMQ come from the germline V gene (reference sequence). The V gene end was trimmed by 4 bases and the J gene end by 7 bases; junction bases not matched to a gene: 5. The CDR3 is 14 amino acids. CDR3 region: CASSSGLAGVTQYF. CDR3 sequence (DNA): TGTGCCAGCAGCTCCGGACTAGCGGGTGTGACCCAGTACTTC.

The rearrangement uses TRBV3-1 (or the pseudogene TRBV3-2) and TRBJ2-1, with D unclear. The CDR3 has 15 residues. Germline values: CDR1 LGHDT, CDR2 YNNKEL (reference sequence). Trimming pared 1 base from V and 6 bases from J, leaving 13 bases between. CDR3 protein: CASSQVRSRGNEQFF. Written as DNA, the CDR3 is TGTGCCAGCAGCCAAGTCCGCTCGAGAGGCAATGAGCAGTTCTTC.

The chain is built from TRBV4-2 and TRBJ1-6; no definite D call. V was cut by 0 bases and J by 7 bases, with 10 bases left in between. Germline values: CDR1 LGHNA, CDR2 YNFKEQ. The CDR3 is 15 amino acids. The CDR3 sequence: CASSQEAAKNSPLHF. CDR3 coding DNA: TGTGCCAGCAGCCAAGAGGCAGCGAAGAATTCACCCCTCCACTTT.

The V and J genes are TRBV6-5 and TRBJ1-1; possibly TRBD1 for D (6 bases). Trimming removed 0 bases at V and 6 bases at J, with 14 bases between. In germline, CDR1 is MNHEY, CDR2 SVGAGI. There are 15 residues in the CDR3. CDR3 in amino acids: CASSYSQGSGAEAFF. The CDR3 DNA reads as TGTGCCAGCAGTTACTCACAGGGTTCTGGCGCTGAAGCTTTCTTT.

The CDR3 DNA reads as TGTGCCAGCAGTCAACGGAGCGGGGGGGCGAACACCGGGGAGCTGTTTTTT. Its translation: CASSQRSGGANTGELFF. The chain links TRBV6-6 to TRBJ2-2, with 10 bases fitting TRBD2. With V trimmed by 5 bases and J by 0 bases, 6 bases remained unmatched. Germline V gene lookup returns CDR1 MNHNY and CDR2 SVGAGI (reference sequence). This CDR3 contains 17 residues.

The chain uses TRBV6-5 and TRBJ2-1, with TRBD1 matching 10 bases. V was clipped by 4 bases and J by 4 bases; unmatched bases: 4. Germline V gene sequence: CDR1 MNHEY, CDR2 SVGAGI. CDR3 size: 15 residues. The CDR3 region has the DNA TGTGCCAGCAGTTCGGACAGGGGGACATACAATGAGCAGTTCTTC. Its protein product is CASSSDRGTYNEQFF.

V and J are TRBV29-1 and TRBJ2-5; 7 positions agree with TRBD2. There are 14 residues in the CDR3. V lost 6 bases, J lost 4 bases, and 11 bases stayed unmatched. CDR1 and CDR2 (germline): SQVTM, ANQGSEA. CDR3 in amino acids: CSVATSRDPETQYF. CDR3 in DNA: TGCAGCGTGGCGACTAGCAGGGATCCAGAGACCCAGTACTTC.

The CDR3 loop is CASMYRVNTEAFF. CDR3 in DNA: TGTGCCAGCATGTACAGAGTGAACACTGAAGCTTTCTTT. The chain carries TRBV2 and TRBJ1-1; D is undetermined. Germline CDR1 SNHLY, CDR2 FYNNEI. V was trimmed by 7 bases and J by 0 bases, leaving 9 bases between them. This CDR3 spans 13 amino acids.

V usage is TRBV2 and J usage is TRBJ1-1, with 9 bases that match TRBD1. The germline V gene encodes CDR1 SNHLY and CDR2 FYNNEI. V gave up 10 bases and J gave up 8 bases; unmatched junction bases: 17. The CDR3 runs to 15 residues. In DNA form, the CDR3 reads TGTGCCACCGAGGGGCAAGCGGGGACAGGGCAAGAAGCTTTCTTT. Translation: CATEGQAGTGQEAFF.

This chain connects TRBV5-1 to TRBJ2-1, with 10 bases aligning to TRBD2. Per the germline V gene, CDR1 is SGHRS and CDR2 is YFSETQ. The CDR3 runs 17 residues. Trimming at V came to 0 bases and at J to 6 bases, leaving 9 bases not matched to a gene. The CDR3: CASSLDSGGAMGNEQFF. The CDR3 bases are TGCGCCAGCAGCTTGGACAGCGGGGGGGCAATGGGCAATGAGCAGTTCTTC. The full variable domain, its missing parts supplied by reference TRBV5-1 and TRBJ2-1, is KAGVTQTPRYLIKTRGQQVTLSCSPISGHRSVSWYQQTPGQGLQFLFEYFSETQRNKGNFPGRFSGRQFSNSRSEMNVSTLELGDSALYLCASSLDSGGAMGNEQFFGPGTRLTVL.

This chain joins TRBV6-5 and TRBJ2-1; 10 nucleotides agree with TRBD2. The V and J ends lost 10 bases and 8 bases, in that order; junction bases with no gene match: 14. Germline V gene data show CDR1 as MNHEY and CDR2 as SVGAGI. The CDR3 is 15 residues long. The CDR3 DNA sequence: TGTGCCATCTCCCTCTCTAGCGGGGGAAATCATGAGCAGTTCTTC. It translates to CAISLSSGGNHEQFF.

The rearrangement joins TRBV5-1 to TRBJ2-3, with D possibly TRBD2 on 6 matching bases. Germline CDR1 is SGHRS and CDR2 is YFSETQ. There are 15 residues in the CDR3. V lost 0 bases, J lost 0 bases, and 8 bases lay in between. The CDR3 DNA reads TGCGCCAGCAGCTTGGATCGGGGGAGCACAGATACGCAGTATTTT. Translated, it gives CASSLDRGSTDTQYF.

The chain has TRBV20-1 and TRBJ1-1; TRBD1 aligns across 7 bases. From germline, CDR1 is DFQATT and CDR2 SNEGSKA (reference sequence). The CDR3 covers 16 residues. V lost 3 bases to trimming and J lost 5 bases; unmatched junction nucleotides: 15. CDR3 residues: CSASGGLTGSGTEAFF. The DNA for the CDR3 is TGCAGTGCTAGTGGGGGGTTGACAGGGAGCGGGACTGAAGCTTTCTTT.

J is TRBJ2-4 and V is TRBV3-1 (or the pseudogene TRBV3-2), with D perhaps matching TRBD1 (6 bases). Germline CDR1 is LGHDT and CDR2 is YNNKEL (reference sequence). This CDR3 has 15 residues. V was trimmed by 2 bases and J by 9 bases, leaving 17 bases between them. In DNA form, the CDR3 reads TGTGCCAGCAGCCAACTCTATACAGGGCCAAGCATTCAGTACTTC. Translating it yields CASSQLYTGPSIQYF.